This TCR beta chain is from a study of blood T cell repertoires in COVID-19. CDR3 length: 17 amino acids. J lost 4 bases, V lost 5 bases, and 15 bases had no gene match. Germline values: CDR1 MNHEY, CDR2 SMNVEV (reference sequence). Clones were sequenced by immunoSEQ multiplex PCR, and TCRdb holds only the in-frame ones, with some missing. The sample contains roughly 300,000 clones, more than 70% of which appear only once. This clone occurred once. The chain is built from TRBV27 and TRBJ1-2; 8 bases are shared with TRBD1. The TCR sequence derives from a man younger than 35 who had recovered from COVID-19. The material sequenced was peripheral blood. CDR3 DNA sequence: TGTGCCAGCAGTCACCGACGCCACAGCGGACAGGGCTATGGCTACACCTTC. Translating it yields CASSHRRHSGQGYGYTF.